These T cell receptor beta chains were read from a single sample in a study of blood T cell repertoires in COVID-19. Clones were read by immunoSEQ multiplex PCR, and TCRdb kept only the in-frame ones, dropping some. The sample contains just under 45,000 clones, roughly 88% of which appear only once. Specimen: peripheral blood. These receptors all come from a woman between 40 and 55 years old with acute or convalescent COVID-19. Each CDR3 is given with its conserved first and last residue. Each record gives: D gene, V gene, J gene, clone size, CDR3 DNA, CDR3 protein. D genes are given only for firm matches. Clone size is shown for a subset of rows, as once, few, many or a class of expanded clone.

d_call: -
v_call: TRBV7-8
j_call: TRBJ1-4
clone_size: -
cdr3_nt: TGTGCCAGCACCCGAGACGCGGCAATTAATGAAAAACTGTTTTTT
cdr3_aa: CASTRDAAINEKLFF

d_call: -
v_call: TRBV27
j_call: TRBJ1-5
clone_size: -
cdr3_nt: TGTGCCAGCAGTTTAATATTCCCCTATAGCAATCAGCCCCAGCATTTT
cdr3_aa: CASSLIFPYSNQPQHF

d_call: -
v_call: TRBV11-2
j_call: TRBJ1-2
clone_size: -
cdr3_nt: TGTGCCAGCAGCCCTTCGGTCCGGGGGTTCTCTGGCTACACCTTC
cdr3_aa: CASSPSVRGFSGYTF

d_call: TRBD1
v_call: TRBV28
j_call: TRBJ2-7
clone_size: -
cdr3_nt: TGTGCCAGCAGTGTAAACCGGGACAGCACCTACGAGCAGTACTTC
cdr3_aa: CASSVNRDSTYEQYF

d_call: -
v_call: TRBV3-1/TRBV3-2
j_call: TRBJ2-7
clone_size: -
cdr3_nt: TGTGCCAGCAGCCAAGATTACAGCTACGAGCAGTACTTC
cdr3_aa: CASSQDYSYEQYF

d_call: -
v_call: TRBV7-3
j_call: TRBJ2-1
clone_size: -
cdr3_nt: TGTGCCAGCAGCTCCGTGGGCGGGACGTACAATGAGCAGTTCTTC
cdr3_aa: CASSSVGGTYNEQFF

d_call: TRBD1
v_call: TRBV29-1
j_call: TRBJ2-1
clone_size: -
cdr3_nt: TGCAGCGTTGAAGATGTGGACAGGGGGAGGAACAATGAGCAGTTCTTC
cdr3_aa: CSVEDVDRGRNNEQFF

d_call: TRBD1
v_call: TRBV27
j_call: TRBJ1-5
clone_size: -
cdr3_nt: TGTGCCAGCAGATGGGACAGCTTTAGCAATCAGCCCCAGCATTTT
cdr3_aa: CASRWDSFSNQPQHF

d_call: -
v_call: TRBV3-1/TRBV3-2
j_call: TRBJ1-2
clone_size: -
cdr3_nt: TGTGCCAGCAGCCAAGTTTTGGGGGCCGGCTGCACCTTC
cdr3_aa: CASSQVLGAGCTF

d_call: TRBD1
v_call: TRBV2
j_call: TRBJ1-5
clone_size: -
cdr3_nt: TGTGCCAGCAGTTCCGGACAGGGAGGCAATCAGCCCCAGCATTTT
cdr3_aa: CASSSGQGGNQPQHF

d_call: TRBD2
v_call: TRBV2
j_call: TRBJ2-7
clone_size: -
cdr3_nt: TGTGCCAGCAAAGCGGGAGGCTCCTACGAGCAGTACTTC
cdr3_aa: CASKAGGSYEQYF

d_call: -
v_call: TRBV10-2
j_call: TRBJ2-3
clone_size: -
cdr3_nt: TGCGCCAGCAGTGAGTCATCCGGGACACAGTATATCCCAGATACGCAGTATTTT
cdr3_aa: CASSESSGTQYIPDTQYF

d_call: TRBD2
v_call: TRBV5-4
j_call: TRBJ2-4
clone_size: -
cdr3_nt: TGTGCCAGCAGCTTGGCGGGAGGTGGAACCAAAAACATTCAGTACTTC
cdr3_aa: CASSLAGGGTKNIQYF

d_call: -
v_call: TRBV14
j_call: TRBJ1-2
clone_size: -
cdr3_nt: TGTGCCAGCAGCCAAGCGTTTCAGGGTATTGGTTCTGGCGGCTACACCTTC
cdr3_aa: CASSQAFQGIGSGGYTF

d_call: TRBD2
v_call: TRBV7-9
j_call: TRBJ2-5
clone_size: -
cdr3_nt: TGTGCCAGCAGCCCCCACGGAGGACTAGCGGGCCAAGAGACCCAGTACTTC
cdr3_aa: CASSPHGGLAGQETQYF

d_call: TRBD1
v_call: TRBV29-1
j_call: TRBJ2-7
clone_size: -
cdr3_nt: TGCAGCGTTGAAGTTTTGACAGGGGGCGGCGAGCAGTACTTC
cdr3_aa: CSVEVLTGGGEQYF

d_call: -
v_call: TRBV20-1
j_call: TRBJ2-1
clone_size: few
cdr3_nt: TGCAGTGCTAGTCCCAGCGCGGCCCCCCTCTACAATGAGCAGTTCTTC
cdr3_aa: CSASPSAAPLYNEQFF

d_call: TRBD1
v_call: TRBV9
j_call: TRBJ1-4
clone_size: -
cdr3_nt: TGTGCCAGCAGCCCCCCGGACAGGGGAAAGGGGGCAACTAATGAAAAACTGTTTTTT
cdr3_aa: CASSPPDRGKGATNEKLFF

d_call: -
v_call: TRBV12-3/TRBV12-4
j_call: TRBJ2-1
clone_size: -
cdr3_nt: TGTGCCTCTCGCCCGGGACACAACAATGAGCAGTTCTTC
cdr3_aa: CASRPGHNNEQFF

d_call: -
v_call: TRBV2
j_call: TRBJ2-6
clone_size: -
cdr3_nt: TGTGCCAGCAGCCCGTTTCGGGGTACCGGGGCCAACGTCCTGACTTTC
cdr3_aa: CASSPFRGTGANVLTF

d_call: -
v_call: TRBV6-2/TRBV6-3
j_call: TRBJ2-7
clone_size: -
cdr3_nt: TGTGCCAGCAGTACCCCGGGGAGGTACGAGCAGTACTTC
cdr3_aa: CASSTPGRYEQYF

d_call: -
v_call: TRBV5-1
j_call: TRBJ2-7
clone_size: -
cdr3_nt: TGCGCCAGCTTTTCGAACAGCTACGAGCAGTACTTC
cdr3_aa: CASFSNSYEQYF

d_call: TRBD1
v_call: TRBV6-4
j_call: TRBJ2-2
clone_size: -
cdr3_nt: TGTGCCAGCAGTGATCGTAGCGGGGGACAGGGGGCCCCCGGGGAGCTGTTTTTT
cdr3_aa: CASSDRSGGQGAPGELFF

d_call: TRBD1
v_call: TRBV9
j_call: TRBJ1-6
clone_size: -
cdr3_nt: TGTGCCAGCAGCGACCACAGGGGTAGTAATTCACCCCTCCACTTT
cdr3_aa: CASSDHRGSNSPLHF

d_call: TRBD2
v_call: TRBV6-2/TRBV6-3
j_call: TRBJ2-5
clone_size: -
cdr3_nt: TGTGCCAGCAGCCCCGGACTAGCGGGGTTCCAAGAGACCCAGTACTTC
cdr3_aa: CASSPGLAGFQETQYF

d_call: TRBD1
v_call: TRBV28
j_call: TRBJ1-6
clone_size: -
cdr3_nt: TGTGCCAGCAGTTCGCCGGGACAGGGTAATTCACCCCTCCACTTT
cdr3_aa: CASSSPGQGNSPLHF

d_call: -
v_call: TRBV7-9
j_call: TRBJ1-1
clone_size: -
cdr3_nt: TGTGCCAGCAGCAGAGCTTCCGGACAGAAGAACACTGAAGCTTTCTTT
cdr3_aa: CASSRASGQKNTEAFF

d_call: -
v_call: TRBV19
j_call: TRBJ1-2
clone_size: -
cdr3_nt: TGTGCCAGTAGTACTCCACAGGGACGGAGTGTGGGCTACACCTTC
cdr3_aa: CASSTPQGRSVGYTF

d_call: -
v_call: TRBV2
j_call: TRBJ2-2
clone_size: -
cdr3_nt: TGTGCCAGCAAAGAGGGCGGGGAGCTGTTTTTT
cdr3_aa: CASKEGGELFF

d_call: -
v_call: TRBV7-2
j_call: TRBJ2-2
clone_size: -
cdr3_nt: TGTGCCAGCAGCGTCGGGAACACCGGGGAGCTGTTTTTT
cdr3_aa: CASSVGNTGELFF

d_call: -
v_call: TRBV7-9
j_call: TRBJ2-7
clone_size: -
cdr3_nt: TGTGCCAGCAGCTTAACCCCCAGCTACGAGCAGTACTTC
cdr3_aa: CASSLTPSYEQYF

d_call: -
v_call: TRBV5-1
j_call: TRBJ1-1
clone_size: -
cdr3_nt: TGCGCCAGCAGCTTGGGTAGGGGCACTGAAGCTTTCTTT
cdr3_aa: CASSLGRGTEAFF

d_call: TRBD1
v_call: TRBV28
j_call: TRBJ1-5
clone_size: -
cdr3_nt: TGTGCCAGCAGTTTAACGGGACAGGGAGGGAATCAGCCCCAGCATTTT
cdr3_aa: CASSLTGQGGNQPQHF

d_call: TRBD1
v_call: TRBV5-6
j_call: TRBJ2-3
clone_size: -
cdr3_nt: TGTGCCAGCAGCCTACAGGGGGCCAAAGATACGCAGTATTTT
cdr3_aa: CASSLQGAKDTQYF

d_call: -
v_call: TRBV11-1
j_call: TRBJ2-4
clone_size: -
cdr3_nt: TGTGCCAGCAGCCTTAACAGGGTAGGAAACATTCAGTACTTC
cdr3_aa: CASSLNRVGNIQYF

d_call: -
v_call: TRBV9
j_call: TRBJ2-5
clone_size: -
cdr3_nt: TGTGCCAGCAGCGTAGGAGGACTTGGGGAGACCCAGTACTTC
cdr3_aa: CASSVGGLGETQYF

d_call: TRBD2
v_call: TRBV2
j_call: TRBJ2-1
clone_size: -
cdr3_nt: TGTGCCTCCGGGGGGGGCCGTGAGCAGTTCTTC
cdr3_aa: CASGGGREQFF

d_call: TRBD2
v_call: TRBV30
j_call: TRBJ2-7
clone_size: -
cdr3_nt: TGTGCCTGGAGTTTATGGGTCCTAGCGGGGGGCTACGAGCAGTACTTC
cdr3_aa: CAWSLWVLAGGYEQYF

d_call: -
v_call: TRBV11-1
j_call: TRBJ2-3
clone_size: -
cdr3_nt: TGTGCCAGCAGCTTAATAGGCACAGATACGCAGTATTTT
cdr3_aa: CASSLIGTDTQYF

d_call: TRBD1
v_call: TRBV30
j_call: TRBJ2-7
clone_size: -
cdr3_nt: TGTGCCTGGAGTGTACGGGACAGGGGGTACGAGCAGTACTTC
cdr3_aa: CAWSVRDRGYEQYF

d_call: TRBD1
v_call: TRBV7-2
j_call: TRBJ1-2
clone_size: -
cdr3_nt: TGTGCCAGCAGCGCCCGACAGGGGGCAAGGTATGGCTACACCTTC
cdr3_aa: CASSARQGARYGYTF

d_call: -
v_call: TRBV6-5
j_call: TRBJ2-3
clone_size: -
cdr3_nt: TGTGCCAGCAGCCCAGGCAGCTACACAGATACGCAGTATTTT
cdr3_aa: CASSPGSYTDTQYF

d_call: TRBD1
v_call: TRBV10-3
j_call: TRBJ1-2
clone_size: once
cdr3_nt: TGTGCCATCAGGGGGACAGGTACCGATGGCTACACCTTC
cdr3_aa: CAIRGTGTDGYTF

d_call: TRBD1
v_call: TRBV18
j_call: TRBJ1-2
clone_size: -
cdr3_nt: TGTGCCAGCTCGCAGACTACCGGGACAGGGGTTCACTATGGCTACACCTTC
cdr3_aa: CASSQTTGTGVHYGYTF

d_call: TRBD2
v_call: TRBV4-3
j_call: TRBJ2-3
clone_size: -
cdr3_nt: TGCGCCAGCAATCGGGGGGGGCGCACAGATACGCAGTATTTT
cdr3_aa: CASNRGGRTDTQYF

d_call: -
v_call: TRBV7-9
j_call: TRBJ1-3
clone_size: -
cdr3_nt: TGTGCCAGCAGCCGAGGGGCCTCGGGGGGCTCTGGAAACACCATATATTTT
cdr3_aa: CASSRGASGGSGNTIYF

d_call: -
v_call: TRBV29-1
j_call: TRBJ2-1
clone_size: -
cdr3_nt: TGCAGCGACGGGACATCCCGAGGGGACAATGAGCAGTTCTTC
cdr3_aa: CSDGTSRGDNEQFF

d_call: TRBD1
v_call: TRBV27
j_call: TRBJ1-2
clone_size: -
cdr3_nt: TGTGCCAGCAGTTGGAGGACAGGGGGCGCGGAGTATGGCTACACCTTC
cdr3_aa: CASSWRTGGAEYGYTF

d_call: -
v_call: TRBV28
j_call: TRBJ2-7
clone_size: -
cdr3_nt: TGTGCCAGCAGTACCTGGACATATGACTACGAGCAGTACTTC
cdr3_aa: CASSTWTYDYEQYF